This T cell receptor (beta chain) is drawn from a study of T cell responses to AZD1222 COVID-19 vaccine. Trimming removed 2 bases at V and 1 base at J, with 5 bases between. CDR1 is SNHLY, CDR2 FYNNEI, per germline. CDR3 length: 13 amino acids. The method was immunoSEQ multiplex PCR; TCRdb's version includes in-frame clones alone and lacks a portion of them. Among about 140,000 clones listed, around nine tenths were seen once. The rearrangement uses TRBV2 and TRBJ1-2; D is uncertain. The sequence derives from an adult in good health. Sample: peripheral blood, taken on day 0 of AZD1222 vaccination. The CDR3 region is CASSETVNYGYTF. For the CDR3, the DNA is TGTGCCAGCAGTGAAACAGTTAACTATGGCTACACCTTC.